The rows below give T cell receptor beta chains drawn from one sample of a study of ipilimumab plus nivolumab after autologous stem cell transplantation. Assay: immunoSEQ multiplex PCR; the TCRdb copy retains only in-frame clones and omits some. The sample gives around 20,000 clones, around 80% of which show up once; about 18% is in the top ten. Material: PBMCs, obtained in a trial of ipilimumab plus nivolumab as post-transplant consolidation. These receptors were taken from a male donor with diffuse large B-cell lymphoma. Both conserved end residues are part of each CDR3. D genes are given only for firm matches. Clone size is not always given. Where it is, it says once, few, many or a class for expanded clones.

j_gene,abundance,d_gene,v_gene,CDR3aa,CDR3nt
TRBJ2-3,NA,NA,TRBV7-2,CASSHIAATARSTDTQYF,TGTGCCAGCAGCCACATAGCAGCGACGGCCCGAAGCACAGATACGCAGTATTTT
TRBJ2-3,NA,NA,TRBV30,CACSPATDTQYF,TGTGCCTGTTCGCCAGCCACAGATACGCAGTATTTT
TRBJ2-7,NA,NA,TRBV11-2,CASSPGRARSSYEQYF,TGTGCCAGCAGCCCCGGCCGGGCCCGGAGCTCCTACGAGCAGTACTTC
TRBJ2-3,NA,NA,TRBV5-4,CASSHGGSTDTQYF,TGTGCCAGCAGCCACGGGGGAAGCACAGATACGCAGTATTTT
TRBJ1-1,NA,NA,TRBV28,CASSPHGRGPTEAFF,TGTGCCAGCAGTCCCCATGGTCGAGGGCCCACTGAAGCTTTCTTT
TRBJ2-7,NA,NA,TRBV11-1,CASSLQGGSYEQYF,TGTGCCAGCAGCTTACAGGGGGGCTCCTACGAGCAGTACTTC
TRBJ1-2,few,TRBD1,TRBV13,CASSSRTGPTNYGYTF,TGTGCCAGCAGCTCAAGGACAGGACCCACTAACTATGGCTACACCTTC
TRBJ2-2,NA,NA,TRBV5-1,CASSMDWGAAGELFF,TGCGCCAGCAGCATGGACTGGGGGGCTGCCGGGGAGCTGTTTTTT
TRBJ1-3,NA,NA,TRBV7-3,CASSSGAGVGNTIYF,TGTGCCAGCAGCTCCGGTGCGGGGGTTGGAAACACCATATATTTT
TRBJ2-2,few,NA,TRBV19,CASSIEGNTGELFF,TGTGCCAGTAGTATCGAGGGGAACACCGGGGAGCTGTTTTTT
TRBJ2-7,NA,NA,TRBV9,CASSAGGWDTFSVYEQYF,TGTGCCAGCAGCGCGGGGGGTTGGGACACCTTTAGTGTGTACGAGCAGTACTTC
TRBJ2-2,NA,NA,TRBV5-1,CASSLVATGELFF,TGCGCCAGCAGCTTGGTAGCGACCGGGGAGCTGTTTTTT
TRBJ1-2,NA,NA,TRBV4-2,CASSQDWTIYGYTF,TGTGCCAGCAGCCAAGATTGGACTATCTATGGCTACACCTTC
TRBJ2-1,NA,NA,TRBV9,CASSVQTGNNEQFF,TGTGCCAGCAGCGTCCAGACAGGAAACAATGAGCAGTTCTTC
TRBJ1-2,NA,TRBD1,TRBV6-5,CASSLVGQGGYGYTF,TGTGCCAGCAGTTTAGTTGGACAGGGTGGCTATGGCTACACCTTC
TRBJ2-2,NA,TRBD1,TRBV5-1,CASSPRTGEVSGELFF,TGCGCCAGCAGCCCCCGGACAGGGGAGGTTTCCGGGGAGCTGTTTTTT
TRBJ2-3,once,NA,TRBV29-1,CSVRKGSIRALDTQYF,TGCAGCGTGAGAAAGGGTAGCATAAGGGCACTAGATACGCAGTATTTT
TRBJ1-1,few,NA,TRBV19,CASSIGGGRLAFF,TGTGCCAGTAGTATAGGCGGGGGTAGGTTGGCTTTCTTT
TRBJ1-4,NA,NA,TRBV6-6,CASSATPTAETARLFF,TGTGCCAGCAGTGCCACCCCGACCGCGGAGACAGCAAGACTGTTTTTT
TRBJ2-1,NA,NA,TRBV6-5,CASSEGVYNEQFF,TGTGCCAGCAGTGAGGGTGTTTACAATGAGCAGTTCTTC
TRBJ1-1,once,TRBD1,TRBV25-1,CASIAWTGGDTEAFF,TGTGCCAGCATAGCTTGGACAGGGGGGGACACTGAAGCTTTCTTT
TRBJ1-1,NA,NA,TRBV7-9,CASSPRRGSLNTEAFF,TGTGCCAGCAGCCCCCGCCGGGGGTCTTTGAACACTGAAGCTTTCTTT
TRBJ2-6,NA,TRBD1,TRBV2,CASSADRGIGANVLTF,TGTGCCAGCAGCGCCGACAGGGGGATAGGGGCCAACGTCCTGACTTTC
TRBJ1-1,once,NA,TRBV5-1,CASSSGRGQNTEAFF,TGCGCCAGCAGCTCCGGCCGTGGGCAAAACACTGAAGCTTTCTTT
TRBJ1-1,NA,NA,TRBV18,CASSPSPNTEAFF,TGTGCCAGCTCACCATCCCCGAACACTGAAGCTTTCTTT
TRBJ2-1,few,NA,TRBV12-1,CASSFIGEQFF,TGTGCCAGCAGCTTTATTGGTGAGCAGTTCTTC
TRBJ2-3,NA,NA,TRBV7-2,CASSFGQITDTQYF,TGTGCCAGCAGCTTCGGACAGATCACAGATACGCAGTATTTT
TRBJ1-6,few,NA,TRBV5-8,CASSFTGESPLHF,TGTGCCAGCAGCTTTACGGGGGAGTCACCCCTCCACTTT
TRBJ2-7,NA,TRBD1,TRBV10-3,CAISDLDRVEQYF,TGTGCCATCAGTGACCTGGACAGGGTCGAGCAGTACTTC
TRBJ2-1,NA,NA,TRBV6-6,CASSHSLLQPRDEQFF,TGTGCCAGCAGTCACTCTTTACTACAGCCGCGGGATGAGCAGTTCTTC
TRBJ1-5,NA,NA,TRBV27,CASSLGNNQPQHF,TGTGCCAGCAGTTTAGGTAACAATCAGCCCCAGCATTTT
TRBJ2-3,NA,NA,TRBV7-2,CASSAGLWDRDTQYF,TGTGCCAGCAGCGCGGGACTATGGGACAGAGATACGCAGTATTTT
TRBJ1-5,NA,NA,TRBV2,CASSEHSLGQPQHF,TGTGCCAGCAGTGAACACAGCCTAGGCCAGCCCCAGCATTTT
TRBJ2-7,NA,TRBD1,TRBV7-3,CASSFSGTGSDEQYF,TGTGCCAGCAGCTTCTCGGGGACAGGGTCTGACGAGCAGTACTTC
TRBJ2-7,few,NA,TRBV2,CASSLTLSSYEQYF,TGTGCCAGCAGTCTTACTTTGAGCTCCTACGAGCAGTACTTC
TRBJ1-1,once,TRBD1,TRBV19,CASRRTGDTEAFF,TGTGCCAGTAGGAGAACAGGGGACACTGAAGCTTTCTTT
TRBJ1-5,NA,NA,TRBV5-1,CASSLSPGASNQPQHF,TGCGCCAGCAGCTTGTCCCCCGGGGCCAGCAATCAGCCCCAGCATTTT
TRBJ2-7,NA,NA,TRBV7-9,CASSWSYREQYF,TGTGCCAGCAGCTGGAGCTACAGGGAGCAGTACTTC
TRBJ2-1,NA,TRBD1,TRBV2,CASSLGRDSSYNEQFF,TGTGCCAGCAGCTTAGGCCGGGACAGCTCCTACAATGAGCAGTTCTTC
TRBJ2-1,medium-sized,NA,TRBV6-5,CASSYSGIDYNEQFF,TGTGCCAGCAGTTACTCTGGGATAGACTACAATGAGCAGTTCTTC
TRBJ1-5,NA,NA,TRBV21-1,CASSFTKDRRRGHSNQPQHF,TGTGCCAGCAGCTTTACCAAGGATCGTAGGCGGGGGCATAGCAATCAGCCCCAGCATTTT
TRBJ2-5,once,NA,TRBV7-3,CASPTGSQETQYF,TGTGCCAGCCCGACAGGCTCCCAAGAGACCCAGTACTTC
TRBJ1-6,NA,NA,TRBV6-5,CASNGHDSPLHF,TGTGCCAGCAACGGACACGATTCACCCCTCCACTTT
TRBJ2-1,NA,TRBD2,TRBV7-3,CASSLEPSGGLNEQFF,TGTGCCAGCAGCTTAGAGCCTAGCGGGGGTCTTAATGAGCAGTTCTTC
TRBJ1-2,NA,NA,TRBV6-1,CASSGRDRYYGYTF,TGTGCCAGCAGTGGTAGAGACCGCTACTATGGCTACACCTTC
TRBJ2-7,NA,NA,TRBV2,CASRVQGPEQYF,TGTGCCAGCAGGGTCCAGGGTCCCGAGCAGTACTTC
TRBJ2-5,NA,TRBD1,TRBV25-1,CASSAGAGGLETQYF,TGTGCCAGCAGTGCGGGGGCAGGGGGCTTAGAGACCCAGTACTTC
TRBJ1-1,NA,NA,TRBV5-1,CASSPLTGAGTEAFF,TGCGCCAGCAGCCCTTTGACCGGGGCGGGTACTGAAGCTTTCTTT
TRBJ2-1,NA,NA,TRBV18,CASSPDQRTYNEQFF,TGTGCCAGCTCACCAGATCAACGGACATACAATGAGCAGTTCTTC
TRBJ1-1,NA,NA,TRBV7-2,CASSFGLNTEAFF,TGTGCCAGCAGCTTTGGTTTGAACACTGAAGCTTTCTTT
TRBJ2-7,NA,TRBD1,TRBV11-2,CASSGRSQGAIEQYF,TGTGCCAGCAGCGGGCGGTCACAGGGGGCGATCGAGCAGTACTTC
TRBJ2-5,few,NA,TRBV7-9,CASSSTEQGNYQETQYF,TGTGCCAGCAGCTCTACGGAACAAGGAAACTACCAAGAGACCCAGTACTTC
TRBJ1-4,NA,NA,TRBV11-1,CASSFLGTLEKLFF,TGTGCCAGCAGCTTTCTGGGGACTTTAGAAAAACTGTTTTTT
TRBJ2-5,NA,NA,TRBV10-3,CAISESMGEQYF,TGTGCCATCAGTGAGTCGATGGGGGAGCAGTACTTC
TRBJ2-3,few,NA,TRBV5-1,CASSDTDTQYF,TGCGCCAGCAGCGACACAGATACGCAGTATTTT
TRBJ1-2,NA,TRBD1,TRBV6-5,CASSYDPGTGTYGYTF,TGTGCCAGCAGTTACGACCCCGGGACAGGGACCTATGGCTACACCTTC
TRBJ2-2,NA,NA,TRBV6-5,CASSRPGAGTGELFF,TGTGCCAGCAGTCGACCAGGGGCCGGAACCGGGGAGCTGTTTTTT